Detailed here is one T cell receptor beta chain. Its antigen remains unidentified. The sample belongs to a study of cytomegalovirus exposure and HLA in healthy donors. Study information: Inside one of the first data releases sat 80 million to 95 million unique TCRs taken from HLA-typed donors. Study-level results: A missense DCLRE1C variant was associated with V- and J-gene trimming of TCR beta chains in a later analysis, and an independent cohort replicated the association.

The CDR3 has 16 residues. V lost 0 bases to trimming and J lost 4 bases; unmatched junction nucleotides: 6. The germline CDR1 and CDR2 sequences are SGDLS and YYNGEE. A multiplex PCR was run with 60 Vbeta primers and 13 Jbeta primers. Here immunoSEQ multiplex PCR was the method, and the copy in TCRdb shows in-frame clones only, minus some. The sample has about 110,000 clones; approximately 79% are singletons. The receptor comes from a man aged 60 to 69 in good health and CMV-seronegative. This chain links TRBV9 with TRBJ2-1, with 8 bases aligning to TRBD2. Input material: PBMCs. DNA for the CDR3: TGTGCCAGCAGCGTAGCTCGTAGCGGGGCTTACAATGAGCAGTTCTTC. It is translated as CASSVARSGAYNEQFF.